These T cell receptor beta chains were read from a single sample in a study of blood T cell repertoires in COVID-19. Assay used: immunoSEQ multiplex PCR; TCRdb lists only in-frame clones, some missing. Of approximately 170,000 clones listed, around 82% are singletons. Sample: peripheral blood. These receptors originate from a man in his 70s with active or convalescent COVID-19. Both conserved end residues are part of each CDR3. A D gene is named only where the DNA matches it firmly. Only some rows state a clone size, as once, few, many or a class for expanded clones.

.	TRBV6-5	.	TRBJ2-5	CASSPLGSEETQYF	TGTGCCAGCAGTCCACTCGGGTCAGAAGAGACCCAGTACTTC
TRBD2	TRBV7-3	.	TRBJ2-1	CASSLGTSGDEQFF	TGTGCCAGCAGCCTTGGGACTAGCGGCGATGAGCAGTTCTTC
.	TRBV30	.	TRBJ1-2	CAWSGEANYGYTF	TGTGCCTGGTCAGGGGAAGCTAACTATGGCTACACCTTC
.	TRBV7-2	few	TRBJ2-5	CASSLVKGSETQYF	TGTGCCAGCAGCTTAGTCAAGGGGTCGGAGACCCAGTACTTC
TRBD2	TRBV28	once	TRBJ2-5	CASSLAGETQYF	TGTGCCAGCAGCCTAGCGGGGGAGACCCAGTACTTC
.	TRBV2	.	TRBJ1-4	CASRRGSSDEKLFF	TGTGCCAGCAGACGCGGTAGCTCTGATGAAAAACTGTTTTTT
TRBD2	TRBV6-5	.	TRBJ2-7	CASSPPVGSGRFQYF	TGTGCCAGCAGCCCCCCCGTGGGTAGCGGGAGATTTCAGTACTTC
.	TRBV30	.	TRBJ1-5	CAWSPGADVSQHF	TGTGCCTGGAGCCCAGGGGCGGACGTATCCCAGCATTTT
.	TRBV25-1	.	TRBJ2-2	CASSEYRGDTGELFF	TGTGCCAGCAGTGAATACAGGGGTGATACCGGGGAGCTGTTTTTT
TRBD2	TRBV4-1	.	TRBJ2-1	CASSQEGLAGEGDNEQFF	TGCGCCAGCAGCCAAGAGGGACTAGCGGGAGAGGGTGACAATGAGCAGTTCTTC
TRBD2	TRBV4-1	.	TRBJ2-3	CASSHPGLAGGPNTDTQYF	TGCGCCAGCAGCCATCCCGGACTAGCGGGGGGGCCGAACACAGATACGCAGTATTTT
TRBD2	TRBV6-2/TRBV6-3	.	TRBJ2-1	CASSYGGSGRGNEQFF	TGTGCCAGCAGTTACGGTGGTAGCGGGAGAGGGAATGAGCAGTTCTTC
.	TRBV5-1	.	TRBJ2-5	CASSLDGSSETQYF	TGCGCCAGCAGCTTGGATGGGAGCTCAGAGACCCAGTACTTC
TRBD1	TRBV7-2	.	TRBJ1-5	CASSPGTGGSNQPQHF	TGTGCCAGCAGCCCCGGGACAGGGGGTAGCAATCAGCCCCAGCATTTT
TRBD2	TRBV5-1	.	TRBJ2-1	CASSLAPGGSNEQFF	TGCGCCAGCAGCTTGGCCCCGGGAGGGTCCAATGAGCAGTTCTTC
.	TRBV27	.	TRBJ1-1	CASSSPGLRAEAFF	TGTGCCAGCAGTTCTCCGGGACTTCGGGCTGAAGCTTTCTTT
.	TRBV18	.	TRBJ2-6	CASSPPWESGANVLTF	TGTGCCAGCTCACCACCTTGGGAGTCTGGGGCCAACGTCCTGACTTTC
TRBD1	TRBV18	.	TRBJ1-3	CASSPPGTGGNTIYF	TGTGCCAGCTCACCCCCCGGGACAGGGGGAAACACCATATATTTT
TRBD1	TRBV5-1	.	TRBJ2-7	CASSFGSGQAYEQYF	TGCGCCAGCAGCTTTGGCTCGGGACAGGCCTACGAGCAGTACTTC
.	TRBV28	.	TRBJ1-5	CASSLYGVGAAEQPQHF	TGTGCCAGCAGTTTATATGGTGTTGGGGCTGCCGAGCAGCCCCAGCATTTT
TRBD1	TRBV27	.	TRBJ1-5	CASSRGGDQPQHF	TGTGCCAGCTCGCGAGGGGGCGATCAGCCCCAGCATTTT
.	TRBV4-3	.	TRBJ2-7	CASSQQTGSRGYEQYF	TGCGCCAGCAGCCAACAAACAGGTTCTAGGGGTTACGAGCAGTACTTC
TRBD2	TRBV27	.	TRBJ2-6	CASRTSGRAGANVLTF	TGTGCCAGCAGGACTAGCGGGAGAGCTGGGGCCAACGTCCTGACTTTC
TRBD2	TRBV13	.	TRBJ2-2	CASSPRLAGDTGELFF	TGTGCCAGCAGCCCCCGACTAGCGGGAGACACCGGGGAGCTGTTTTTT
TRBD1	TRBV27	.	TRBJ1-2	CASSLSVDRSYGYTF	TGTGCCAGCAGTTTATCGGTGGACAGGTCCTATGGCTACACCTTC
TRBD2	TRBV6-5	.	TRBJ2-2	CASRRSGADGELFF	TGTGCCAGCAGGAGGAGCGGGGCGGACGGGGAGCTGTTTTTT
.	TRBV20-1	.	TRBJ1-6	CSASSTQDSLFDNSPLHF	TGCAGTGCTAGTAGTACCCAGGACAGCCTGTTCGATAATTCACCCCTCCACTTT
.	TRBV30	.	TRBJ2-7	CAWSGSLARMYF	TGTGCCTGGAGTGGTTCCCTAGCCCGGATGTACTTC
.	TRBV11-2	.	TRBJ2-1	CASSLRHPSSYNEQFF	TGTGCCAGCAGCTTACGACACCCAAGCTCCTACAATGAGCAGTTCTTC
TRBD1	TRBV6-1	.	TRBJ2-5	CASSDSDREETQYF	TGTGCCAGCAGTGATTCTGACAGGGAAGAGACCCAGTACTTC
TRBD1	TRBV7-9	.	TRBJ1-1	CASRTGWGTEAFF	TGTGCCAGCAGGACAGGGTGGGGCACTGAAGCTTTCTTT
TRBD1	TRBV19	.	TRBJ1-1	CASSAIGGGGTEAFF	TGTGCCAGTAGTGCCATAGGGGGCGGTGGCACTGAAGCTTTCTTT
.	TRBV7-8	.	TRBJ1-1	CASSRRGSYEAFF	TGTGCCAGCAGCCGCCGCGGATCTTATGAAGCTTTCTTT
.	TRBV19	few	TRBJ1-1	CASSIVGQRNTEAFF	TGTGCCAGTAGTATAGTGGGGCAAAGGAACACTGAAGCTTTCTTT
TRBD1	TRBV19	few	TRBJ2-7	CASSATGVLYEQYF	TGTGCCAGTAGTGCGACAGGGGTCCTCTACGAGCAGTACTTC
.	TRBV19	.	TRBJ2-7	CATGQRGLYEQYF	TGTGCCACCGGACAAAGGGGCCTCTACGAGCAGTACTTC